This T cell receptor beta chain derives from a study of Ad26.COV2.S vaccination and SARS-CoV-2 variants. Study-level results: Total responses of T cells may have been underestimated by the analyses of TCR breadth and depth. Reports say spike-specific CD8+ and CD4+ T cell responses covered substantial breadth after vaccination. Relative to placebo recipients, vaccine recipients exhibited elevated spike-specific TCR breadth.

Generated by immunoSEQ multiplex PCR, the TCRdb table keeps only in-frame clones and is missing some. This table holds 300,000 to 400,000 clones, roughly 86% found once. This CDR3 spans 12 amino acids. Trimming took 6 bases from V and 0 from J, leaving 2 bases between them. Germline lookup yields CDR1 SGHNT and CDR2 YENEEA. On this clone itself: Its matching antigen is unknown. Other DNA sequences from this sample encode an identical CDR3 as well.

This sample's treatment: 15 to 20 received Ad26.COV2.S at low or high dose, single or two shots; 5 received placebo; per-sample allocation not given. Collection of samples fell on day 63 after the first vaccine or placebo injection. Source: peripheral blood, taken in a trial of Ad26.COV2.S vaccine versus placebo. The receptor comes from a person between 18 and 60 years old who received the Ad26.COV2.S COVID-19 vaccine or a placebo. The chain joins TRBV11-3 to TRBJ2-2; D not resolved. The CDR3: CASSTNTGELFF. The CDR3 coding sequence is TGTGCCAGCAGTACGAACACCGGGGAGCTGTTTTTT.